The clone carrying this T cell receptor (beta chain) has more than one count but fewer than ten. This record comes from a study of control samples from healthy donors and cancer patients. CDR1 SEHNR and CDR2 FQNEAQ come from the germline V gene (reference sequence). The trim removed 2 bases at V and 7 bases at J, leaving 4 bases unmatched. The CDR3 totals 13 residues. Only in-frame clones appear in the TCRdb table, and some are missing; sequencing was by immunoSEQ multiplex PCR. This sample has tens of thousands of clones, with about 85% found just once. V usage is TRBV7-9 and J usage is TRBJ1-1, with 7 positions matching TRBD1. The source is a man aged 55-75 years with colorectal cancer. The material sequenced was PBMCs. The CDR3: CASSLRGTDEAFF. The CDR3 region has the DNA TGTGCCAGCAGCTTACGTGGGACAGATGAAGCTTTCTTT.